This T cell receptor (beta chain) was recovered during a study of CD8+CD57+ T cells in acquired aplastic anemia. For sequencing, patients were chosen who had shown expansion of CD8+CD57+ cells by flow cytometry. The CDR3 sequence is 16 residues long. Per the germline V gene, CDR1 is SGHRS and CDR2 is YFSETQ. J was trimmed by 0 bases and V by 4 bases; bases with no gene match: 6. The TCR beta profiling, which covered VDJ combination and CDR3 sequence, was carried out using genomic DNA as the template. MiXCR was run by TCRdb on the reads, yielding one entry per CDR3 protein. Altogether about 200,000 distinct CDR3 sequences are present, 65% being singletons, with the ten largest covering about three fifths.

The sample taken for sequencing was sorted CD4+, CD8+, or CD8+CD57+ T cells (not recorded which) from PBMCs. This clonotype was sampled from a human donor with aplastic anemia. The chain links TRBV5-1 to TRBJ2-2; 7 bases line up with TRBD2. CDR3 nucleotides: TGCGCCAGCAGCCTCCCGGGACTATCGAACACCGGGGAGCTGTTTTTT. Translation gives CASSLPGLSNTGELFF. Based on the CDR3 plus reference TRBV5-1 and TRBJ2-2, the full variable domain is KAGVTQTPRYLIKTRGQQVTLSCSPISGHRSVSWYQQTPGQGLQFLFEYFSETQRNKGNFPGRFSGRQFSNSRSEMNVSTLELGDSALYLCASSLPGLSNTGELFFGEGSRLTVL.